This T cell receptor beta chain was recovered during a study of blood T cell repertoires in COVID-19. Trimming removed 4 bases from V and 5 bases from J, with 18 bases in between. Per the germline V gene, CDR1 is SGHDT and CDR2 is YYEEEE. This CDR3 is built from 15 residues. The protocol was immunoSEQ multiplex PCR, while the TCRdb copy is restricted to in-frame clones and leaves out a portion. In the table there are some 250,000 clones, 91% of which are singletons. The sequencing input was PBMCs or T cells enriched from blood (not recorded which). This sequence joins TRBV5-6 and TRBJ2-5; D is perhaps TRBD1 (6 bases). This receptor was taken from a human donor in a cohort exposed to, infected with or recovered from COVID-19 (not recorded which). The donor label of this sample is uncertain. The CDR3 bases are TGTGCCAGCAGCGCCGTGACAGGCGAATTGGAGACCCAGTACTTC. This codes for CASSAVTGELETQYF.